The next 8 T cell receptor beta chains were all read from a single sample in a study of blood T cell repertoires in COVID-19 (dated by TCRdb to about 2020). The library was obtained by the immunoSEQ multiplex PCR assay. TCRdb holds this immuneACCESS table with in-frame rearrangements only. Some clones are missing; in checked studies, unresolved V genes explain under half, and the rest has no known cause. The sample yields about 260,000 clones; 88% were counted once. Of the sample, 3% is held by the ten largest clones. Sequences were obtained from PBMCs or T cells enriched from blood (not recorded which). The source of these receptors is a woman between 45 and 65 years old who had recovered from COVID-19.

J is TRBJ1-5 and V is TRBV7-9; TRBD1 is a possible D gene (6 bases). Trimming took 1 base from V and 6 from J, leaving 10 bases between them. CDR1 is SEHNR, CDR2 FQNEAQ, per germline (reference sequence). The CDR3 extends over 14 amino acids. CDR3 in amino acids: CASSLGTGLQPQHF. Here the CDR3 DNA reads TGTGCCAGCAGCTTAGGCACAGGGCTTCAGCCCCAGCATTTT.

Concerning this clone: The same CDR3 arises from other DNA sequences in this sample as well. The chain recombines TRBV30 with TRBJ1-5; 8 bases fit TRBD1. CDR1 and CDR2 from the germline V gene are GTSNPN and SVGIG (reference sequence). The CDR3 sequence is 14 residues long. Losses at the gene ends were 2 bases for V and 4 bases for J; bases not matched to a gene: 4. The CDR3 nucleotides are TGTGCCTGGAGTACCGGACAGGGTAATCAGCCCCAGCATTTT. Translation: CAWSTGQGNQPQHF.

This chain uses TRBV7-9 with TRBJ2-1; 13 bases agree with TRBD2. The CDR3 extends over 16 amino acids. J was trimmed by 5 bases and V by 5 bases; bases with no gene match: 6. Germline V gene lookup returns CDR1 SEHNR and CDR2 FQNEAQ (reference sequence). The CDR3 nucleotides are TGTGCCAGCAGCCCCCCGACTAGCGGGAGGAACAATGAGCAGTTCTTC. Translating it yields CASSPPTSGRNNEQFF. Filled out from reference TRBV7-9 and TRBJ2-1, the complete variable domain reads DTGVSQNPRHKITKRGQNVTFRCDPISEHNRLYWYRQTLGQGPEFLTYFQNEAQLEKSRLLSDRFSAERPKGSFSTLEIQRTEQGDSAMYLCASSPPTSGRNNEQFFGPGTRLTVL.

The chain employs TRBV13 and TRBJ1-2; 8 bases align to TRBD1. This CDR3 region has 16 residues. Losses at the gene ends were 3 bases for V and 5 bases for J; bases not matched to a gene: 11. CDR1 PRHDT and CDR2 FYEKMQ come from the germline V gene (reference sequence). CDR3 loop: CASSLGGQGVRYGYTF. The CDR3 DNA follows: TGTGCCAGCAGCTTGGGTGGACAGGGAGTTAGGTATGGCTACACCTTC.

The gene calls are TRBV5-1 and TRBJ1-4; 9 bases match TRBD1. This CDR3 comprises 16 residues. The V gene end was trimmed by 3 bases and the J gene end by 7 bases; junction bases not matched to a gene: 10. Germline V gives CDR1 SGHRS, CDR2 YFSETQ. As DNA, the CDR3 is TGCGCCAGCAGCTCGACGGCGACAGGGGGTTCTGAAAAACTGTTTTTT. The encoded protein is CASSSTATGGSEKLFF.

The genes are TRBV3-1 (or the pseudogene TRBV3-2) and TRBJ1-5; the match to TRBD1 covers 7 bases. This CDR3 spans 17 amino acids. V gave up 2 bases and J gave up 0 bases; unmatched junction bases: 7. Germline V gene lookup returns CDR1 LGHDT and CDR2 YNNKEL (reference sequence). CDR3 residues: CASSQSPGTVSNQPQHF. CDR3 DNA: TGTGCCAGCAGCCAATCCCCCGGGACAGTTAGCAATCAGCCCCAGCATTTT.

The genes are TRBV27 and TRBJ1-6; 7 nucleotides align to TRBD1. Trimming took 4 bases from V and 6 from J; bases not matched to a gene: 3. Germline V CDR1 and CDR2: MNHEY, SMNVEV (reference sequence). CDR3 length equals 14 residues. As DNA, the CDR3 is TGTGCCAGCAGTTCGACAGGGTTTAATTCACCCCTCCACTTT. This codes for CASSSTGFNSPLHF.

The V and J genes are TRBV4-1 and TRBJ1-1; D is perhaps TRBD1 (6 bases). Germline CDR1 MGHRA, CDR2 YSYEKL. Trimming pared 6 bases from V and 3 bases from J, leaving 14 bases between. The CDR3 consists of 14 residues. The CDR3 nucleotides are TGCGCCAGCAGTCGGACAGACCCACACACTGAAGCTTTCTTT. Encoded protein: CASSRTDPHTEAFF.